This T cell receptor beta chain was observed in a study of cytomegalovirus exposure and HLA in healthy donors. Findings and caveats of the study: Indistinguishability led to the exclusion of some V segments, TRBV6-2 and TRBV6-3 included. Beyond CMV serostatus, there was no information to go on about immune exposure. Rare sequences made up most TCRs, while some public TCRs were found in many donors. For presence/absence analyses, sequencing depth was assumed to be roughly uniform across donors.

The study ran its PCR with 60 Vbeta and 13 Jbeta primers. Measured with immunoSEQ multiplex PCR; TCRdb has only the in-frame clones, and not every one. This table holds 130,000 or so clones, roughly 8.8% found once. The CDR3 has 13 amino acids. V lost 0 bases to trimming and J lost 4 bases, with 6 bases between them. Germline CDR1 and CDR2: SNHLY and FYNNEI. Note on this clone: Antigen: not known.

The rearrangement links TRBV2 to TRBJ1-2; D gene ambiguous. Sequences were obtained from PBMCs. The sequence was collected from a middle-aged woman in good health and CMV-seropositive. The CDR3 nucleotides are TGTGCCAGCAGTGAAGCTGGGCCCTATGGCTACACCTTC. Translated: CASSEAGPYGYTF.